Listed below are T cell receptor beta chains from one sample, sequenced in a study of response to subunit inactivated influenza vaccine. TCRdb itself ran the RT-PCR reads through MiXCR, one entry per CDR3 protein. The repertoire includes some 800,000 distinct CDR3 sequences, 21% of them detected once, and about 9.4% sits in the top ten. The sequencing here drew on PBMCs from blood, taken about 5 days after vaccination. These receptors were taken from a man aged 45-60 years who received an inactivated influenza vaccine. Both conserved end residues are part of each CDR3. The D gene is left open where the match is weak. Expanded clones are given a class, and other clones once, few, many or no size at all.

>-|few|TRBV15|TRBJ2-3
CATSRVEDTQYF
TGTGCCACCAGCAGAGTAGAAGATACGCAGTATTTT
>TRBD1|-|TRBV5-1|TRBJ1-2
CGSSRGQGIYGYTF
TGCGGCAGCAGCCGGGGACAGGGAATCTATGGCTACACCTTC
>-|many|TRBV12-3/TRBV12-4|TRBJ2-1
CASSSNRNNEQFF
TGTGCCAGCAGTTCAAACAGGAACAATGAGCAGTTCTTC
>-|-|TRBV19|TRBJ1-6
CASSHQRGPNSPLHF
TGTGCCAGTAGCCATCAAAGGGGACCAAATTCACCCCTCCACTTT
>-|-|TRBV27|TRBJ2-7
CASSLPSGGEQYF
TGTGCCAGCAGTTTACCCTCCGGGGGAGAGCAGTACTTC
>TRBD1|many|TRBV6-2/TRBV6-3|TRBJ2-7
CASSWGQGPYEQYF
TGTGCCAGCAGTTGGGGACAGGGTCCCTACGAGCAGTACTTC
>TRBD1|-|TRBV24-1|TRBJ2-5
CATSAEGARETQYF
TGTGCCACCAGTGCAGAGGGGGCGCGGGAGACCCAGTACTTC
>-|-|TRBV28|TRBJ2-6
CASSFETSGANVLTF
TGTGCCAGCAGTTTTGAGACCTCTGGGGCCAACGTCCTGACTTTC
>TRBD2|once|TRBV20-1|TRBJ2-1
CSASGLAGPRSYNEQFF
TGCAGTGCCTCAGGACTAGCGGGACCACGCTCCTACAATGAGCAGTTCTTC
>TRBD2|-|TRBV3-1|TRBJ2-7
CASSQVAAGVGEQYF
TGTGCCAGCAGCCAAGTTGCAGCGGGAGTAGGCGAGCAGTACTTC
>-|many|TRBV28|TRBJ2-5
CASSPDRPQETQYF
TGTGCCAGCAGCCCCGACAGACCTCAAGAGACCCAGTACTTC
>-|-|TRBV7-2|TRBJ1-1
CASSLDGWREAFF
TGTGCCAGCAGCTTGGATGGATGGAGAGAAGCTTTCTTT
>-|-|TRBV14|TRBJ1-1
CASSPSRQTEAFF
TGTGCCAGCAGCCCTTCTAGGCAGACTGAAGCTTTCTTT
>-|-|TRBV4-2|TRBJ2-1
CASSRGGHPYNEQFF
TGTGCCAGCAGCCGGGGGGGACATCCCTACAATGAGCAGTTCTTC
>-|few|TRBV15|TRBJ1-6
CATSRATGSSPLHF
TGTGCCACCAGCAGAGCTACAGGGAGTTCACCCCTCCACTTT
>-|few|TRBV18|TRBJ1-2
CASSPSSGAVNYGYTF
TGTGCCAGCTCACCTTCCAGCGGGGCGGTTAACTATGGCTACACCTTC
>TRBD1|-|TRBV28|TRBJ1-1
CASTRTGRNTEAFF
TGTGCCAGCACTCGGACAGGGAGGAACACTGAAGCTTTCTTT
>-|once|TRBV7-1|TRBJ2-5
CASSSGLSWETQYF
TGTGCCAGCAGCTCGGGGCTTAGCTGGGAGACCCAGTACTTC
>TRBD1|few|TRBV20-1|TRBJ1-2
CSATGGKGGYTF
TGCAGTGCCACAGGGGGCAAGGGAGGCTACACCTTC
>-|few|TRBV27|TRBJ2-7
CASSLNLGYEQYF
TGTGCCAGCAGTTTAAACCTGGGCTACGAGCAGTACTTC
>-|few|TRBV6-2/TRBV6-3|TRBJ2-3
CASSYTRTDTQYF
TGTGCCAGCAGCTATACGAGGACAGATACGCAGTATTTT
>-|-|TRBV12-3/TRBV12-4|TRBJ2-5
CASSLYAGKQETQYF
TGTGCCAGCAGTTTATATGCGGGAAAACAAGAGACCCAGTACTTC
>-|-|TRBV5-1|TRBJ2-4
CASSKTGPPGNIQYF
TGCGCCAGCAGCAAAACAGGTCCGCCGGGAAACATTCAGTACTTC
>-|-|TRBV7-2|TRBJ1-2
CASSLIRDRIYTF
TGTGCCAGCAGCTTGATTCGAGACAGGATCTACACCTTC
>TRBD1|-|TRBV7-9|TRBJ2-2
CASSYPSGQGNTGELFF
TGTGCCAGCAGCTACCCTTCGGGACAGGGAAACACCGGGGAGCTGTTTTTT
>-|many|TRBV7-2|TRBJ2-7
CASSPDGYRDEQYF
TGTGCCAGCAGCCCCGACGGCTATCGGGACGAGCAGTACTTC
>TRBD1|few|TRBV29-1|TRBJ2-2
CSVATGTGRTGELFF
TGCAGCGTTGCCACCGGGACAGGGCGCACCGGGGAGCTGTTTTTT
>TRBD2|-|TRBV20-1|TRBJ2-3
CSARREDTDTQYF
TGCAGTGCTAGGCGGGAGGACACAGATACGCAGTATTTT
>TRBD2|many|TRBV12-3/TRBV12-4|TRBJ2-3
CASSFGGAVDTQYF
TGTGCCAGCAGTTTCGGGGGGGCGGTAGATACGCAGTATTTT
>-|-|TRBV6-2/TRBV6-3|TRBJ2-7
CASSYDRGFSEQYF
TGTGCCAGCAGTTACGACAGAGGATTCTCCGAGCAGTACTTC
>-|few|TRBV5-1|TRBJ2-7
CASSLLRGYEQYF
TGCGCCAGCAGCTTGCTCAGGGGCTACGAGCAGTACTTC
>-|many|TRBV10-3|TRBJ2-3
CALGTDTQYF
TGTGCCCTCGGGACAGATACGCAGTATTTT
>-|few|TRBV20-1|TRBJ2-6
CSANAGTGANVLTF
TGCAGTGCTAACGCAGGGACTGGGGCCAACGTCCTGACTTTC
>-|-|TRBV6-5|TRBJ2-5
CASSYAQIQETQYF
TGTGCCAGCAGTTACGCCCAGATCCAAGAGACCCAGTACTTC
>-|-|TRBV2|TRBJ2-1
CASTAGLNEQFF
TGTGCCAGCACGGCAGGGCTCAATGAGCAGTTCTTC
>TRBD2|-|TRBV10-3|TRBJ2-1
CAISETPAGGPRNEQFF
TGTGCCATCAGCGAGACCCCAGCGGGAGGGCCTCGCAATGAGCAGTTCTTC
>-|-|TRBV9|TRBJ2-2
CASSEQGTTGELFF
TGTGCCAGCAGCGAACAGGGAACCACCGGGGAGCTGTTTTTT
>TRBD1|-|TRBV28|TRBJ2-7
CASSLPGTGIKRTLDEQYF
TGTGCCAGCAGTTTACCTGGGACAGGGATTAAACGGACATTGGACGAGCAGTACTTC